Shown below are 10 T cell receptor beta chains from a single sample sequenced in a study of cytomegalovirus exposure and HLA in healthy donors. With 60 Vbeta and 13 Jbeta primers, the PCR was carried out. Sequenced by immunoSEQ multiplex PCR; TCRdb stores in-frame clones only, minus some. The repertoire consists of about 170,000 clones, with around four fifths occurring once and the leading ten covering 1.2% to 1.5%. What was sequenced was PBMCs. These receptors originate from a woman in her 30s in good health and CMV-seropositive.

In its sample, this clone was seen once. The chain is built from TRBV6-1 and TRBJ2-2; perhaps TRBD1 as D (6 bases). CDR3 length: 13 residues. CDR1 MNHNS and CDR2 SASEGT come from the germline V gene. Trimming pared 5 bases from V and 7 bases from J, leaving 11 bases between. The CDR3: CASSTGLDGELFF. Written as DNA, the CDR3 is TGTGCCAGCAGTACAGGGTTGGACGGGGAGCTGTTTTTT.

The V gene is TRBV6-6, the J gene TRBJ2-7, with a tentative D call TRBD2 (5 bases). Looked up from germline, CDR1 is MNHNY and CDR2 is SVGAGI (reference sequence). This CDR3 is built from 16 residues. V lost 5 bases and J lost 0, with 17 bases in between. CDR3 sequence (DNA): TGTGCCAGCAGTCCGATGGTGGCTAGCAGCTCCTACGAGCAGTACTTC. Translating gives CASSPMVASSSYEQYF.

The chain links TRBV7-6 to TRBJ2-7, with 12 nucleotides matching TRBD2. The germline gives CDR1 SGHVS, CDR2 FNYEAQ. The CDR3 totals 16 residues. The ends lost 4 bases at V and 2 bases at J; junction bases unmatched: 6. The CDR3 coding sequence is TGTGCCAGCAGCTCAGGACTAGCGGGACTCACCTACGAGCAGTACTTC. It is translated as CASSSGLAGLTYEQYF.

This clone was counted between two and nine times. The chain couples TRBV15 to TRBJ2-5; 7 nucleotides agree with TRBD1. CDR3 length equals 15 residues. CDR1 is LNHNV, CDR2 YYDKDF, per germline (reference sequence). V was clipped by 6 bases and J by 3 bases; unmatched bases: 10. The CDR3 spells CATSTRQGWEETQYF. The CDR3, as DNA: TGTGCCACCAGTACGAGACAGGGTTGGGAAGAGACCCAGTACTTC. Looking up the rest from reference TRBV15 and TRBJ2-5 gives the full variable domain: DAMVIQNPRYQVTQFGKPVTLSCSQTLNHNVMYWYQQKSSQAPKLLFHYYDKDFNNEADTPDNFQSRRPNTSFCFLDIRSPGLGDTAMYLCATSTRQGWEETQYFGPGTRLLVL.

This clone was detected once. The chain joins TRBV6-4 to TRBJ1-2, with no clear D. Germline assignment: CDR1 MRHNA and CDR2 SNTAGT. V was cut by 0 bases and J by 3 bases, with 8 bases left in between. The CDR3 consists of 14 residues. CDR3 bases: TGTGCCAGCAGTGACTCGGAGGACTACTATGGCTACACCTTC. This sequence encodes CASSDSEDYYGYTF.

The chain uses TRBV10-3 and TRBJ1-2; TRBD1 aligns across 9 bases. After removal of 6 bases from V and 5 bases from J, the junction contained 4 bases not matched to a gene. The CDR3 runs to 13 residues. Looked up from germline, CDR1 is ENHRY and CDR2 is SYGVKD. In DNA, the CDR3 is TGTGCCATCAGGGAGACAGGGGGGTATGGCTACACCTTC. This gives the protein CAIRETGGYGYTF.

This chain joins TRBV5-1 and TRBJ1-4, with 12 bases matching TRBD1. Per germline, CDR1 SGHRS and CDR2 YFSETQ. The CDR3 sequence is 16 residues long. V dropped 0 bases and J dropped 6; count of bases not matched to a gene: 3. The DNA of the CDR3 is TGCGCCAGCAGCTTGGGGGGGACAGGGGGCCATGAAAAACTGTTTTTT. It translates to CASSLGGTGGHEKLFF. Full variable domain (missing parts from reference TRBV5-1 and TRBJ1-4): KAGVTQTPRYLIKTRGQQVTLSCSPISGHRSVSWYQQTPGQGLQFLFEYFSETQRNKGNFPGRFSGRQFSNSRSEMNVSTLELGDSALYLCASSLGGTGGHEKLFFGSGTQLSVL.

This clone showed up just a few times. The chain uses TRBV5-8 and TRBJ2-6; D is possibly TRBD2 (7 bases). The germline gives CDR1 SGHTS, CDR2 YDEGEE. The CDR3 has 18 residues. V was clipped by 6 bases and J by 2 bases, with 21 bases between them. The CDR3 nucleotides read TGTGCCAGCAAACGAGGGGGGGGAAGCTACACTGGGGCCAACGTCCTGACTTTC. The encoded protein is CASKRGGGSYTGANVLTF.

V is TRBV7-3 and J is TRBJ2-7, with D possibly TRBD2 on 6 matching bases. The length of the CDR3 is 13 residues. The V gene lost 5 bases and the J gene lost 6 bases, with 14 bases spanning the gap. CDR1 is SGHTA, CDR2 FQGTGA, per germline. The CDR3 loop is CASSLNPGGEQYF. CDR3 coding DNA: TGTGCCAGCAGCCTTAACCCCGGGGGCGAGCAGTACTTC.

CDR3 residues: CASSPLAPETQYF. The DNA of the CDR3 is TGTGCCAGCAGCCCACTAGCGCCAGAGACCCAGTACTTC. The chain combines TRBV7-2 with TRBJ2-5, with TRBD2 matching over 7 bases. The germline gives CDR1 SGHTA, CDR2 FQGNSA. V gave up 5 bases and J gave up 4 bases; unmatched junction bases: 4. The CDR3 extends over 13 amino acids. The entire variable domain, with the rest obtained from reference TRBV7-2 and TRBJ2-5, is as follows: GAGVSQSPSNKVTEKGKDVELRCDPISGHTALYWYRQSLGQGLEFLIYFQGNSAPDKSGLPSDRFSAERTGGSVSTLTIQRTQQEDSAVYLCASSPLAPETQYFGPGTRLLVL.